This record looks at one T cell receptor beta chain sequence and its context. V shed 5 bases, J shed 4 bases, and the junction held 20 bases outside the gene matches. The CDR3 has 20 residues. Germline V gene sequence: CDR1 MDHEN, CDR2 SYDVKM. Measured with immunoSEQ multiplex PCR; TCRdb has only the in-frame clones, and not every one. The data show about 710,000 clones, 70% to 90% seen once. This sample is drawn from a study of shared T cell receptors in the human thymus. These records were also assigned to another study, of human thymus T cells.

The sequence came from a boy under two years old with a congenital heart defect. The chain carries TRBV28 and TRBJ2-2, with TRBD2 matching over 9 bases. Sequencing was carried out using thymocytes. The CDR3 sequence: CASSLPGPSGTGIPTGELFF. CDR3 coding DNA: TGTGCCAGCAGTCTCCCGGGCCCTAGCGGGACTGGTATCCCCACCGGGGAGCTGTTTTTT.